Listed here are 29 T cell receptor beta chains from one sample, sequenced in a study of blood T cell repertoires in COVID-19. This table comes from immunoSEQ multiplex PCR, and its TCRdb copy is limited to in-frame clones, with some not included. The sample has about 180,000 clones, about 91% seen once; the top ten hold 3.5% to 5%. Sequencing input: peripheral blood. Receptor source: a woman aged 30 to 39 with acute or convalescent COVID-19.

The V call is TRBV5-1, the J call TRBJ1-6, with 8 bases matching TRBD1. Germline V lookup: CDR1 SGHRS, CDR2 YFSETQ. V lost 3 bases, J lost 10 bases, and 3 bases stayed unmatched. The CDR3 contains 13 residues. The chain's CDR3 is CASSSDRDSPLHF. CDR3 nucleotide sequence: TGCGCCAGCAGCTCGGACAGGGACTCACCCCTCCACTTT.

The V gene is TRBV5-1, the J gene TRBJ1-6, with D unclear. The V gene's germline CDR1 is SGHRS and CDR2 YFSETQ. This CDR3 is built from 14 residues. Trimming took 0 bases from V and 7 from J, leaving 8 bases between them. DNA of the CDR3: TGCGCCAGCAGCTTGGTCAGCGACAATTCACCCCTCCACTTT. As protein: CASSLVSDNSPLHF.

This clone was recorded only once. The rearrangement uses TRBV5-1 and TRBJ2-1; D perhaps matches TRBD1 (6 bases). Germline-derived CDR1 and CDR2 are SGHRS and YFSETQ. V was trimmed by 1 base and J by 6 bases, leaving 20 bases between them. This CDR3 has 17 amino acids. CDR3 sequence (DNA): TGCGCCAGCAGCTTGATTTTAAATCGGATGGGGGCCAATGAGCAGTTCTTC. Translating it yields CASSLILNRMGANEQFF. Using reference TRBV5-1 and TRBJ2-1 for the parts outside the CDR3, the full variable domain is KAGVTQTPRYLIKTRGQQVTLSCSPISGHRSVSWYQQTPGQGLQFLFEYFSETQRNKGNFPGRFSGRQFSNSRSEMNVSTLELGDSALYLCASSLILNRMGANEQFFGPGTRLTVL.

This chain connects TRBV2 to TRBJ2-7; D is possibly TRBD1 (5 bases). With 8 bases removed from V and 7 bases from J, the gap between germline ends came to 18 bases. The CDR3 totals 13 residues. The germline V gene encodes CDR1 SNHLY and CDR2 FYNNEI. CDR3 region: CASQAFEAGEQYF. CDR3 coding DNA: TGTGCCAGCCAGGCCTTTGAGGCAGGGGAGCAGTACTTC.

Comments on this clone: Compared with germline, one end of the junction differs, possibly owing to a read error. The rearrangement links TRBV18 to TRBJ1-4; 7 bases fit TRBD1. The CDR3 runs to 12 residues. The V gene's germline CDR1 is KGHSH and CDR2 LQKENI. The CDR3 DNA reads as TGTGCCAGCTCACCAGTGACAGGGCCCAGATCTTTT. This encodes CASSPVTGPRSF.

The chain has TRBV28 and TRBJ1-6; no firm D call. V lost 6 bases, J lost 6 bases, and 3 bases lay in between. From germline, CDR1 is MDHEN and CDR2 SYDVKM. This CDR3 contains 11 residues. The CDR3 reads CASSRNSPLHF. The CDR3 nucleotides are TGTGCCAGCAGCCGTAATTCACCCCTCCACTTT.

The V and J genes are TRBV6-5 and TRBJ1-1; D not certain. CDR3 length: 13 residues. Germline V gene data show CDR1 as MNHEY and CDR2 as SVGAGI. V lost 6 bases, J lost 1 base, and 9 bases lay in between. The CDR3 sequence: CASSQVGNTEAFF. The CDR3 coding sequence is TGTGCCAGCAGCCAGGTTGGGAACACTGAAGCTTTCTTT.

This clone was recorded once. Its ends do not fully match the called genes, so a read error is possible. The DNA for the CDR3 is TGTGCCAGCAGTCCCCCCGGGACATTCAGATTC. Encoded protein: CASSPPGTFRF. The gene calls are TRBV2 and TRBJ1-2, with a weak D call TRBD1 (6 bases). The CDR3 extends over 11 amino acids. Per germline, CDR1 SNHLY and CDR2 FYNNEI.

V is TRBV6-5 and J is TRBJ1-3; maybe TRBD1 (5 bases). The CDR3 extends over 14 amino acids. V was shortened by 5 bases and J by 3 bases, with 11 bases between the two germline ends. CDR1 and CDR2 (germline): MNHEY, SVGAGI. CDR3 bases: TGTGCCAGCAGTACGACAGAGGTTGGAAACACCATATATTTT. It specifies CASSTTEVGNTIYF.

V is TRBV18 and J is TRBJ2-5; no clear D. V was pared by 5 bases and J by 3 bases, with 7 bases between. This CDR3 is built from 12 residues. Looked up from germline, CDR1 is KGHSH and CDR2 is LQKENI. The CDR3 region is CASSGTKETQYF. CDR3 sequence (DNA): TGTGCCAGCTCAGGAACTAAAGAGACCCAGTACTTC. Variable domain in full (rest from reference TRBV18 and TRBJ2-5): NAGVMQNPRHLVRRRGQEARLRCSPMKGHSHVYWYRQLPEEGLKFMVYLQKENIIDESGMPKERFSAEFPKEGPSILRIQQVVRGDSAAYFCASSGTKETQYFGPGTRLLVL.

In DNA, the CDR3 is TGCGCCAGCAGCTTGGATTCCCACGGAAAACTGTTTTTT. Its protein is CASSLDSHGKLFF. The chain has TRBV5-1 and TRBJ1-4; no clear D gene. The CDR3 runs 13 residues. In germline, CDR1 is SGHRS, CDR2 YFSETQ. Trimming left V 0 bases short and J 10 bases short, with 10 bases between.

The CDR3 spells CASNRDNSPLHF. For the CDR3, the DNA is TGTGCCAGCAACCGAGATAATTCACCCCTCCACTTT. The chain joins TRBV28 to TRBJ1-6; D call uncertain. V was shortened by 7 bases and J by 5 bases, with 6 bases between the two germline ends. CDR1 MDHEN and CDR2 SYDVKM come from the germline V gene. The CDR3 is 12 residues long.

The chain joins TRBV6-5 to TRBJ1-1; D may be TRBD1 (6 bases). Germline CDR1 MNHEY, CDR2 SVGAGI. The CDR3 is 13 residues long. V was pared by 8 bases and J by 8 bases, with 18 bases between. CDR3 amino acids: CASRKTGQPEAFF. The CDR3 DNA reads as TGTGCCAGCCGTAAAACGGGACAACCAGAAGCTTTCTTT.

V gene TRBV5-1 combines with J gene TRBJ2-5; no definite D call. The germline gives CDR1 SGHRS, CDR2 YFSETQ. CDR3 length: 13 residues. Trimming stripped 0 bases from V and 2 bases from J, with 5 bases between. The CDR3: CASSLGRQETQYF. In DNA, the CDR3 is TGCGCCAGCAGCTTGGGCAGACAAGAGACCCAGTACTTC.

The V call is TRBV7-9, the J call TRBJ2-7; TRBD2 matches 7 bases. With V trimmed by 5 bases and J by 10 bases, 5 bases remained unmatched. This CDR3 contains 11 residues. Looked up from germline, CDR1 is SEHNR and CDR2 is FQNEAQ (reference sequence). CDR3 loop: CASSLTGGQYF. The CDR3 coding sequence is TGTGCCAGCAGCCTCACGGGGGGTCAGTACTTC.

The rearrangement links TRBV9 to TRBJ2-2; tentative D call: TRBD1 (6 bases). Trimming left V 4 bases short and J 10 bases short, with 11 bases between. CDR1 is SGDLS, CDR2 YYNGEE, per germline. The CDR3 runs to 12 residues. CDR3 bases: TGTGCCAGCAGCCAAACAGGGACGGAGCTGTTTTTT. Translated: CASSQTGTELFF.

This chain joins TRBV5-1 and TRBJ2-1, with 7 nucleotides matching TRBD2. The CDR3 totals 18 residues. The V segment lost 4 bases and the J segment 0 bases; nucleotides outside the gene matches: 13. Germline loops: CDR1 SGHRS, CDR2 YFSETQ. The CDR3, as DNA: TGCGCCAGCAGCCCTGGGAGGGGTTTCTTGAGCTCCTACAATGAGCAGTTCTTC. The encoded protein is CASSPGRGFLSSYNEQFF.

J is TRBJ1-2 and V is TRBV29-1; D not resolved. The CDR3 length is 11 residues. Germline V gene lookup returns CDR1 SQVTM and CDR2 ANQGSEA. Trimming left V 3 bases short and J 8 bases short, with 10 bases between. CDR3 in amino acids: CSVDALHGYTF. The DNA for the CDR3 is TGCAGCGTTGACGCGCTGCACGGCTACACCTTC.

This chain uses TRBV12-3 or TRBV12-4 with TRBJ2-7, with D possibly matching TRBD2 (5 bases). This CDR3 has 13 amino acids. Trimming stripped 4 bases from V and 5 bases from J, with 12 bases between. The CDR3 loop is CASSSLERDEQYF. The CDR3 DNA reads as TGTGCCAGCAGTTCGCTTGAGAGGGACGAGCAGTACTTC.

This clone was seen once. V is TRBV7-2 and J is TRBJ1-1; maybe TRBD1 (5 bases). CDR1 is SGHTA and CDR2 is FQGNSA in the germline V gene. The V end was cut by 5 bases, the J end by 11 bases, with 18 bases between. This CDR3 contains 13 residues. This chain's CDR3 is CASSQQAFRGAFF. The DNA for the CDR3 is TGTGCCAGCAGCCAACAGGCTTTCCGGGGGGCTTTCTTT.

The V gene is TRBV3-1 (or the pseudogene TRBV3-2), the J gene TRBJ1-5; 8 positions agree with TRBD1. J lost 3 bases, V lost 4 bases, and 14 bases had no gene match. The CDR3 has 18 residues. CDR1 and CDR2 from the germline V gene are LGHDT and YNNKEL (reference sequence). CDR3 in DNA: TGTGCCAGCAGCCGAAAACGGACAGGGCCTGTTTACAATCAGCCCCAGCATTTT. Translating it yields CASSRKRTGPVYNQPQHF.

This clone was seen once. The V call is TRBV25-1, the J call TRBJ2-3; D is uncertain. The V gene's germline CDR1 is MGHDK and CDR2 SYGVNS. V was trimmed by 9 bases and J by 1 base, leaving 11 bases between them. The CDR3 totals 13 residues. The CDR3 here is CARGPSCTDTQYF. CDR3 DNA: TGTGCCAGGGGCCCCTCCTGCACAGATACGCAGTATTTT.

The chain uses TRBV7-8 and TRBJ2-1; 11 bases fit TRBD2. Looked up from germline, CDR1 is SGHVS and CDR2 is FQNEAQ. CDR3 length equals 17 residues. The ends lost 4 bases at V and 7 bases at J; junction bases unmatched: 12. CDR3 in DNA: TGTGCCAGCAGCTCTAGGGGTACTAGCGGGAGTACAAATGAGCAGTTCTTC. This codes for CASSSRGTSGSTNEQFF.

The gene calls are TRBV24-1 and TRBJ2-7, with TRBD2 matching 7 bases. The CDR3 totals 12 residues. CDR1 and CDR2 from the germline V gene are KGHDR and SFDVKD. Trimming removed 9 bases from V and 6 bases from J; junction bases left unmatched: 7. As DNA, the CDR3 is TGTGCCACCCGGGGGGTCGGGGGCGAGCAGTACTTC. As protein: CATRGVGGEQYF.

The J gene is TRBJ2-7, the V gene TRBV6-6, with D perhaps matching TRBD2 (6 bases). The CDR3 runs 12 residues. Per germline, CDR1 MNHNY and CDR2 SVGAGI (reference sequence). V lost 8 bases and J lost 6, with 14 bases in between. Written as DNA, the CDR3 is TGTGCCAGCGGTAATCGGGGGACCGAGCAGTACTTC. Protein sequence: CASGNRGTEQYF.

The chain employs TRBV11-3 and TRBJ2-7; D is ambiguous. Trimming took 0 bases from V and 2 from J, leaving 14 bases between them. Germline V lookup: CDR1 SGHNT, CDR2 YENEEA. This CDR3 spans 16 amino acids. The CDR3 region has the DNA TGTGCCAGCAGCTTAGACCCCGTGCGCCGCACCTACGAGCAGTACTTC. This translates into CASSLDPVRRTYEQYF. The full variable domain, in which reference TRBV11-3 and TRBJ2-7 provide the parts outside the CDR3, is EAGVVQSPRYKIIEKKQPVAFWCNPISGHNTLYWYLQNLGQGPELLIRYENEEAVDDSQLPKDRFSAERLKGVDSTLKIQPAELGDSAVYLCASSLDPVRRTYEQYFGPGTRLTVT.

For the CDR3, the DNA is TGTGCCACCCTCTACGTGAGGGAGCTGTTTTTT. It codes for CATLYVRELFF. J is TRBJ2-2 and V is TRBV6-6; D gene unclear. This CDR3 is built from 11 residues. V was clipped by 10 bases and J by 9 bases, with 12 bases between them. From germline, CDR1 is MNHNY and CDR2 SVGAGI (reference sequence).

The genes are TRBV18 and TRBJ1-1, with 8 bases matching TRBD1. Germline-derived CDR1 and CDR2 are KGHSH and LQKENI. The CDR3 consists of 14 residues. The J segment lost 0 bases and the V segment lost 3 bases, leaving 0 bases of the junction unmatched. In nucleotides, the CDR3 is TGTGCCAGCTCACCGACAGGGGTGAACACTGAAGCTTTCTTT. Its translation: CASSPTGVNTEAFF.

This chain connects TRBV25-1 to TRBJ2-1; D call uncertain. The V end was cut by 6 bases, the J end by 7 bases, with 10 bases between. The CDR3 contains 12 residues. Germline lookup yields CDR1 MGHDK and CDR2 SYGVNS. The CDR3 DNA is TGTGCCAGCAGGAGCGCCCTTAATGAGCAGTTCTTC. Translated, it gives CASRSALNEQFF.